The rows below give T cell receptor beta chains drawn from one sample of a study of blood T cell repertoires in COVID-19. Libraries were prepared by immunoSEQ multiplex PCR; TCRdb keeps only in-frame clonotypes and omits some of them. Of 200,000 to 300,000 clones in the sample, 65% to 90% are singletons; the top ten hold more than 1.5%. Sequencing was done on a sample of PBMCs or T cells enriched from blood (not recorded which). The receptors stem from a middle-aged man who had recovered from COVID-19. The CDR3 runs from the conserved cysteine through the conserved F or W. D genes are given only for firm matches. A row's size may be missing; if present it is once, few, many or a size class.

J,V,size,D,DNA,CDR3
TRBJ1-2,TRBV6-2/TRBV6-3,.,.,TGTGCCAGCAGTACAGGATATGGCTACACCTTC,CASSTGYGYTF
TRBJ2-7,TRBV7-8,.,.,TGTGCCAGCAGCCCCCGGTTCGCCGGGGTAAGGCGCGAGCAGTACTTC,CASSPRFAGVRREQYF
TRBJ2-5,TRBV2,.,TRBD1,TGTGCCAGCCAACCAGACAGGGGGTACCAAGAGACCCAGTACTTC,CASQPDRGYQETQYF
TRBJ1-3,TRBV29-1,.,TRBD1,TGCAGCGTTCAGGGACAGGGATTTGGAAACACCATATATTTT,CSVQGQGFGNTIYF
TRBJ1-1,TRBV12-3/TRBV12-4,many,.,TGTGCCAGCAGTTTTAGGGGCGACGGTGAAGCTTTCTTT,CASSFRGDGEAFF
TRBJ1-1,TRBV5-1,.,TRBD1,TGCGCCAGCAGCACGGGACAGGACGTAATGAACACTGAAGCTTTCTTT,CASSTGQDVMNTEAFF
TRBJ1-2,TRBV20-1,.,TRBD1,TGCAGTCTACAGGGGGACTATGGCTACACCTTC,CSLQGDYGYTF
TRBJ2-1,TRBV29-1,.,.,TGCAGCGTTGCACAGGGTGCCTACAATGAGCAGTTCTTC,CSVAQGAYNEQFF
TRBJ2-7,TRBV7-8,.,TRBD1,TGTGCCAGCAGTATACAGGGGGCGCGGCCCGGCAACGAGCAGTACTTC,CASSIQGARPGNEQYF
TRBJ2-7,TRBV2,.,TRBD1,TGTGCCAGCAGGGAGCTGCCCCGGGACAGGGGTTCCTACGAGCAGTACTTC,CASRELPRDRGSYEQYF
TRBJ2-1,TRBV3-1/TRBV3-2,.,.,TGTGCCAGCAGCCACCTATCTCCTAGCTCCTACAATGAGCAGTTCTTC,CASSHLSPSSYNEQFF
TRBJ1-1,TRBV19,.,TRBD1,TGTGCCAGTAGTATAGTATACAGGGGGAACACTGAAGCTTTCTTT,CASSIVYRGNTEAFF
TRBJ2-5,TRBV7-9,.,.,TGTGCCTCGGGGGGCCGCCAAGAGACCCAGTACTTC,CASGGRQETQYF
TRBJ2-5,TRBV24-1,.,TRBD2,TGTGCCACCAGTGTCGGGGGAGGGCCTGGTGAGACCCAGTACTTC,CATSVGGGPGETQYF
TRBJ2-3,TRBV7-9,.,.,TGTGCCAGCAGCAGCAGCACAGATACGCAGTATTTT,CASSSSTDTQYF
TRBJ1-4,TRBV28,.,TRBD1,TGTGCCAGCAGTTTATGGGACGGGAGAGACAGGGTGGATGAAAAACTGTTTTTT,CASSLWDGRDRVDEKLFF
TRBJ1-4,TRBV28,.,.,TGTGCCAGCAACCGCAGACAGGCCGCCGGTGAAAAACTGTTTTTT,CASNRRQAAGEKLFF
TRBJ1-1,TRBV4-2,.,TRBD1,TGTGCCAGCAGCCAGCCGGGACAGGGGGCTAACACTGAAGCTTTCTTT,CASSQPGQGANTEAFF
TRBJ2-1,TRBV18,few,TRBD2,TGTGCCAGCTCACCCCGGGCCAGCGGGGGGACCGTTGAGCAGTTCTTC,CASSPRASGGTVEQFF
TRBJ2-3,TRBV28,.,TRBD1,TGTGCCAGCAAGACAGGGGCCACAGATACGCAGTATTTT,CASKTGATDTQYF
TRBJ2-5,TRBV9,.,.,TGTGCCAGCAGCTCACGCGGGCAGCAAGAGACCCAGTACTTC,CASSSRGQQETQYF
TRBJ1-5,TRBV27,.,TRBD1,TGTGCCAGCAGTTTTCGGCGACAGGGGTCGGAGCATTTT,CASSFRRQGSEHF
TRBJ2-7,TRBV21-1,.,.,TGTGCCAGCAGCGCTAGGGACTCCCCCTACGAGCAGTACTTC,CASSARDSPYEQYF
TRBJ2-7,TRBV6-5,.,TRBD1,TGTGCCAGCAGAATTGACAGGGACGAGCAGTACTTC,CASRIDRDEQYF
TRBJ2-1,TRBV2,.,TRBD2,TGTGCCAGCAGCCTGGTCAGCGGGACCACCAGCTCCTACAATGAGCAGTTCTTC,CASSLVSGTTSSYNEQFF
TRBJ1-2,TRBV6-1,.,TRBD1,TGTGCCAGCAGTGAAGGGGGGACAGGCTATGGCTACACCTTC,CASSEGGTGYGYTF
TRBJ2-2,TRBV7-3,.,TRBD1,TGTGCCAGCAGCCTGCCGGGACAGGGGAGCACCGGGGAGCTGTTTTTT,CASSLPGQGSTGELFF
TRBJ2-1,TRBV6-5,.,.,TGTGCCAGCAGTCGCATCCGGGGCTCCTACAATGAGCAGTTCTTC,CASSRIRGSYNEQFF
TRBJ2-7,TRBV25-1,once,TRBD2,TGTGCCAGCAGTGACCTATTAGCGGGAGCGACCTACGAGCAGTACTTC,CASSDLLAGATYEQYF
TRBJ2-7,TRBV19,once,.,TGTGCCAGTAGCGGGAGTCGGGGGTGGCAGTACTTC,CASSGSRGWQYF
TRBJ2-1,TRBV28,few,.,TGTGCCAGCAGTTTAGGACTCCCACCTGAGCAGTTCTTC,CASSLGLPPEQFF
TRBJ2-1,TRBV4-2,.,TRBD2,TGTGCCAGCAGCCAAGTCCTGCGGGGGGCGGTTTACAATGAGCAGTTCTTC,CASSQVLRGAVYNEQFF
TRBJ2-5,TRBV6-5,.,.,TGTGCCAGCCTCTCGGGGGTAGGGGAGACCCAGTACTTC,CASLSGVGETQYF
TRBJ1-2,TRBV19,.,TRBD1,TGTGCCAGTAGTATTGGACAGGGGCATGGCGGCTACACCTTC,CASSIGQGHGGYTF
TRBJ1-2,TRBV5-1,.,TRBD1,TGCGCCAGCAGCCCCGGACAGGGTGACTATGGCTACACCTTC,CASSPGQGDYGYTF
TRBJ2-5,TRBV15,.,TRBD2,TGTGCCACCAGCAGAGGTCCCTCGGCGGGGGGGCAAGAGACCCAGTACTTC,CATSRGPSAGGQETQYF
TRBJ1-6,TRBV28,.,.,TGTGCCAGCAGTTTAATTCCCTCGGGGGTGAATTCACCCCTCCACTTT,CASSLIPSGVNSPLHF
TRBJ1-2,TRBV21-1,.,.,TGTGCCAGCGGTAGGGGGACAGGGGGTTTCTATGGCTACACCTTC,CASGRGTGGFYGYTF
TRBJ2-5,TRBV5-6,.,TRBD1,TGTGCCAGCAGCTTACGGACAGGGGGCGTCGAAGAGACCCAGTACTTC,CASSLRTGGVEETQYF
TRBJ2-2,TRBV10-3,.,.,TGTGCCATCAGTTATAGGGGAGGCACCGGGGAGCTGTTTTTT,CAISYRGGTGELFF
TRBJ2-2,TRBV9,.,TRBD2,TGTGCCAGCAGCGTAGATCTAGCGGGGGGTTCCGGGGAGCTGTTTTTT,CASSVDLAGGSGELFF
TRBJ2-7,TRBV27,.,.,TGTGCCAGCAGTTTAACCAGGGGAGAAGAGCAGTACTTC,CASSLTRGEEQYF